Here is one T cell receptor (beta chain) with its context. Some clones are missing from TCRdb's copy, which holds only in-frame ones; the method was immunoSEQ multiplex PCR. The sample has about 2 million clones; roughly 94% are singletons. J was trimmed by 3 bases and V by 1 base; bases with no gene match: 8. The CDR3 extends over 17 amino acids. Germline assignment: CDR1 SEHNR and CDR2 FQNEAQ (reference sequence). This sample is drawn from a study of shared clonotypes between healthy human individuals. CD45RO-negative cells were positively selected for CCR7, leaving out terminally differentiated effector memory CD45RA+ cells.

The sample taken for sequencing was naive CD8+ T cells sorted from blood. The chain is built from TRBV7-9 and TRBJ2-1, with TRBD2 identical over 8 bases. This receptor was identified in a man younger than 35 in good health. The CDR3 here is CASSLGEVSGGYNEQFF. Here the CDR3 DNA reads TGTGCCAGCAGCTTAGGGGAGGTCAGCGGGGGCTACAATGAGCAGTTCTTC.